One and the same sample provided the 9 T cell receptor beta chains below, sequenced in a study of T cell changes during pregnancy in multiple sclerosis. The table came from immunoSEQ multiplex PCR; TCRdb's copy has only in-frame clones and leaves some out. The repertoire holds around 85,000 clones, with about 89% as singletons. The sample in question was PBMCs, obtained in the first trimester of pregnancy. Every receptor here comes from a female donor in good health, serving as a control in a pregnancy study. Some clones in this sample may be carry-over from other donors' samples.

The chain is built from TRBV10-3 and TRBJ2-7; 14 bases map to TRBD2. V shed 5 bases and J 6 bases; nucleotides not matched to a gene: 9. Germline V gene data show CDR1 as ENHRY and CDR2 as SYGVKD. The CDR3 totals 16 residues. The CDR3 nucleotides are TGTGCCATCAGTCCTAGGCCTGGGACTAGCGGGAGCGAGCAGTACTTC. This codes for CAISPRPGTSGSEQYF.

The chain combines TRBV15 with TRBJ2-1; a possible D gene is TRBD1 (6 bases). V was clipped by 0 bases and J by 4 bases, with 10 bases between them. Germline V CDR1 and CDR2: LNHNV, YYDKDF (reference sequence). The length of the CDR3 is 15 residues. The CDR3 nucleotides are TGTGCCACCAGCAGAGATGGCAGGGGATACAATGAGCAGTTCTTC. Encoded protein: CATSRDGRGYNEQFF.

This clone was seen only once. The chain uses TRBV19 and TRBJ1-5; possibly TRBD1 for D (5 bases). Per the germline V gene, CDR1 is LNHDA and CDR2 is SQIVND (reference sequence). V gave up 6 bases and J gave up 7 bases, with 16 bases separating them. The CDR3 consists of 14 residues. The CDR3 DNA reads as TGTGCCAGTAGGTCCCAGGACCGGGGGCAGCCCCAGCATTTT. It encodes CASRSQDRGQPQHF.

J is TRBJ1-5 and V is TRBV29-1; D unresolved. CDR1 and CDR2 from the germline V gene are SQVTM and ANQGSEA. CDR3 size: 14 residues. Deletions cut 5 bases from V and 2 bases from J, with 13 bases between. This chain's CDR3 is CSVLLLGGNQPQHF. CDR3 nucleotides: TGCAGCGTTCTGTTACTCGGGGGCAATCAGCCCCAGCATTTT. Looking up the rest from reference TRBV29-1 and TRBJ1-5 gives the full variable domain: SAVISQKPSRDICQRGTSLTIQCQVDSQVTMMFWYRQQPGQSLTLIATANQGSEATYESGFVIDKFPISRPNLTFSTLTVSNMSPEDSSIYLCSVLLLGGNQPQHFGDGTRLSIL.

The chain has TRBV5-1 and TRBJ2-4; 13 bases match TRBD2. V dropped 0 bases and J dropped 4; count of bases not matched to a gene: 1. The CDR3 covers 16 residues. Germline values: CDR1 SGHRS, CDR2 YFSETQ. In DNA, the CDR3 is TGCGCCAGCAGCTTGGAACTAGCGGGGGGGAAAAACATTCAGTACTTC. It translates to CASSLELAGGKNIQYF.

V is TRBV27 and J is TRBJ1-2, with a weak D call TRBD1 (5 bases). Germline V lookup: CDR1 MNHEY, CDR2 SMNVEV (reference sequence). V was pared by 3 bases and J by 4 bases, with 12 bases between. The CDR3 runs to 14 residues. The CDR3 spells CASSFSRDTYGYTF. DNA for the CDR3: TGTGCCAGCAGTTTTTCCAGGGATACCTATGGCTACACCTTC.

This clone was picked up one time. The chain has TRBV28 and TRBJ2-7; no reliable D call. The V gene's germline CDR1 is MDHEN and CDR2 SYDVKM. The V end was cut by 3 bases, the J end by 2 bases, with 17 bases between. The CDR3 loop spans 16 amino acids. Written as DNA, the CDR3 is TGTGCCAGCAGTTTGTACGGTTCAGGCAGCACCTACGAGCAGTACTTC. It codes for CASSLYGSGSTYEQYF. The full variable domain, its missing parts supplied by reference TRBV28 and TRBJ2-7, is DVKVTQSSRYLVKRTGEKVFLECVQDMDHENMFWYRQDPGLGLRLIYFSYDVKMKEKGDIPEGYSVSREKKERFSLILESASTNQTSMYLCASSLYGSGSTYEQYFGPGTRLTVT.

The V call is TRBV29-1, the J call TRBJ2-7, with unresolved D. This CDR3 region has 13 residues. CDR1 and CDR2 from the germline V gene are SQVTM and ANQGSEA. V was pared by 4 bases and J by 2 bases, with 12 bases between. The CDR3 spells CSVGSDLTYEQYF. CDR3 bases: TGCAGCGTTGGAAGCGACCTCACCTACGAGCAGTACTTC.

The chain couples TRBV7-2 to TRBJ1-5, with D unclear. The CDR3 consists of 14 residues. Germline lookup yields CDR1 SGHTA and CDR2 FQGNSA. The V gene lost 5 bases and the J gene lost 2 bases, with 10 bases spanning the gap. This CDR3 is CASSLRFGNQPQHF. CDR3 sequence (DNA): TGTGCCAGCAGCCTCAGGTTTGGCAATCAGCCCCAGCATTTT.